This TCR beta chain was sequenced in a study of blood T cells in healthy people across ages. This clonotype was observed a few times. Possible read error: a much larger clone is one base away. The use of a sample-barcoded 5' primer and a J-beta primer mix characterized a second PCR of roughly 6 to 12 cycles. Each cDNA molecule received a tag from a template-switch adaptor that had 12 random nucleotides. TCRdb reprocessed the 5' RACE reads with MiXCR, giving one entry per CDR3 protein. This sample has 630,000 or so distinct CDR3 sequences; roughly 31% occur once, and the top ten carry 15% to 17%. CDR3 length equals 14 residues.

The clonotype originates from a woman at least 80 years old in good health. Sequenced sample: blood. The chain couples TRBV12-3 or TRBV12-4 to TRBJ2-6, with D possibly matching TRBD1 (5 bases). The CDR3 sequence: CASRSTSGANVRTF. In nucleotides, the CDR3 is TGTGCCAGCAGATCGACCTCTGGGGCCAACGTCCGGACTTTC.